This T cell receptor (beta chain) was recorded in a study of cytomegalovirus exposure and HLA in healthy donors. For the study at large: HLA-typed donors contributed around 82 million unique TCRs, which were held in an early data release.

As regards this clone: Its specificity is unknown.

General study points: Reported results showed that the classifier diagnosed cytomegalovirus status with high specificity and sensitivity. After further analysis at a later stage, roughly 16,000 TCR beta sequences were associated with HLA alleles at 0.05 false discovery rate. In a later analysis, compared with equally common non-associated chains, HLA-associated beta chains were more expanded.

The PCR used 60 Vbeta and 13 Jbeta primers. The assay was immunoSEQ multiplex PCR, and TCRdb's table has in-frame clones only and misses some. Found here are more than 100,000 clones, around 80% of them singletons; the top ten hold about a tenth. The CDR3 is 11 residues long. Trimming shortened V by 8 bases and J by 6 bases, and 9 bases separated the two germline ends. Germline CDR1 and CDR2: MNHNS and SASEGT. The specimen sequenced was PBMCs. The sequence came from a woman between 18 and 29 years old in good health and CMV-seropositive. V and J are TRBV6-1 and TRBJ2-3, with D tentatively TRBD1 (5 bases). The CDR3 nucleotides are TGTGCCAGCGCACAGGCGGATACGCAGTATTTT. This encodes CASAQADTQYF.